This T cell receptor (beta chain) was recovered during a study of cytomegalovirus exposure and HLA in healthy donors (dated by TCRdb to the late 2010s). Regarding the study in general: According to an earlier analysis of 587 of the donors, 150 million to 200 million T cells yielded 100 million or so unique TCR beta sequences and more than 250 Gb of sequence data. Both class I and class II loci were covered by HLA typing, at four-digit resolution. Several DR-DQ haplotypes were treated as single units for association and clustering because of strong linkage in the cohort. The study used immunosequencing to profile the T cell repertoires of 600 to 850 subjects and linked those repertoires to cytomegalovirus serostatus. Of the roughly 400 genotyped donors, 65% to 90% fell in the genetic ancestry cluster associated with self-reported Caucasian donors. Rather than using new phenotypic data, the later analysis identified candidate immune exposures from TCR beta sequences and from how often those sequences occurred across donors. Donor age, sex, ethnicity and CMV serostatus were collected together with the repertoire data. An earlier analysis of approximately 640 of the donors applied high-throughput TCR beta sequencing to assess whether each TCR beta V gene segment acted as functional or pseudogenic. Across approximately 400 genotyped donors of the cohort, an average of about 240,000 unique TCR beta nucleotide sequences per donor were sequenced, and around 19% of those sequences were non-productive. An early release that covered some 640 HLA-typed donors contained about 300 gigabases of sequencing data and 80 million or so unique TCR sequences. A later analysis re-examined previously published TCR beta repertoires from more than 650 donors and added high-resolution HLA genotyping to investigate patterns of TCR occurrence. Along with the roughly 700-subject first cohort, a separate validation cohort of over a hundred different subjects was used. All discovery cohort repertoires had been generated on a single sequencing platform. The study was designed to test whether signatures of past pathogen exposure could be identified by cataloging public T cell receptors. In a later genetic analysis, genome-wide SNP genotypes for about 65% of the roughly 670 donors were used, and that subset was treated as a discovery cohort. The number of typed donors differed by locus: about 620-640 for A, B, C, DRB1 and DQB1; 522 for DQA1; 606 for DPA1; and about 470 for DPB1. To predict cytomegalovirus infection status, the study combined high-throughput TCR immunosequencing, statistical association of individual TCRs with disease status, and machine learning.

Receptor libraries were prepared by the immunoSEQ multiplex PCR assay. For the multiplex PCR, a mixture combining 60 forward primers for TCR Vbeta segments and 13 reverse primers for TCR Jbeta segments was used. The CDR3 region of rearranged TCR beta genes was amplified from genomic DNA with a multiplex PCR assay. The Illumina HiSeq System was used to sequence the amplified TCR beta libraries as 87-base-pair reads. The paper's data handling went like this. Across the 670 or so repertoires, a later analysis counted roughly 77 million unique TCR beta chains, some 11 million of which were shared by at least two donors. Raw reads were error-corrected and collapsed into unique sequences by a nearest-neighbor algorithm in which closely related sequences were merged to remove PCR and sequencing errors. CDR3 sequences were aligned to IMGT reference sequences to assign V, D and J gene segments. For a sequence to be retained, a match of at least six nucleotides to both a V gene segment and a J gene segment was required. A rearrangement counted as productive if the CDR3 had no stop codons and remained in frame with V and J, and every other rearrangement counted as non-productive. CDR3 was defined by IMGT convention, running from the second conserved V-encoded cysteine to the conserved J-encoded phenylalanine. Sequences without an unambiguous match to a single V gene segment were excluded from the earlier analysis of about 640 of the donors. In an earlier analysis of some 590 of the donors, V segments were called functional above 56.7% productive rearrangements and were called segregating when the between-donor standard deviation exceeded 5%. A statistical classification framework was developed to diagnose cytomegalovirus status using the catalog of TCR beta chain sequences. V and J gene assignment, in a later analysis, came from comparing TCR nucleotide sequences with IMGT/GENE-DB human TR gene sequences. In a later analysis, CDR3 sequences and most-parsimonious VDJ recombination scenarios were assigned using the TCRdist pipeline. In a later analysis, each TCR beta chain was defined by its CDR3 amino acid sequence together with its V-gene family, and reads lacking a unique V-gene family were excluded. A later analysis removed 600 or so highly shared, low-generation-probability nucleotide sequences to deal with suspected cross-contamination and a sequencing artifact. A later analysis calculated a clonal expansion index for each public chain from normalized within-repertoire ranks of inferred template counts. A later analysis computed generation probabilities with a VDJ recombination model fitted to out-of-frame rearrangements, and checked the results against IGoR. A later analysis scored TCR-TCR, TCR-HLA and TCR-CMV co-occurrence with hypergeometric tests, applying a repertoire-size bias correction to TCR pairs. False discovery rates were estimated in a later analysis by permuting HLA or CMV assignments 20 times. A later analysis grouped co-occurring TCRs with DBSCAN, adding TCRdist sequence similarity when clustering within HLA-allele-positive subsets. Co-occurrence clustering excluded repertoires with fewer than 30,000 or more than 120,000 public chains, plus five with anomalous nucleotide sharing. TCRdb retrieved this table from immuneACCESS and kept in-frame rearrangements only. Not all clones are present; in checked studies, unresolved V genes account for under half, and no reason is known for the remainder. V, J and clone size were drawn from that table, and D and trimming were deduced from the DNA. Within this sample are roughly 100,000 clones, with around 85% of them counted one time only. The ten largest clones take up 6.9% of the sample.

The cohort comprised around 700 healthy bone marrow donors. All cohort members were sampled while nominally healthy, although unrecorded immune exposures were likely present. The donor tested CMV seropositive and was one of the 289 seropositive cohort members. Every donor gave a peripheral blood sample, and the peripheral blood mononuclear cells from that sample were used for TCR beta sequencing. The Qiagen DNeasy Blood Extraction Kit was used to extract genomic DNA from the blood cell samples. With respect to this clone: Its specific antigen is unknown. No much larger clone is present one base from it, and per-base qualities are unavailable.

Taken from cysteine to phenylalanine, the CDR3 has 12 residues. This entry keeps only the CDR3 DNA: 36 bases, framed from base 1. As encoded in the germline V gene (reference sequence), CDR1 is LNHDA while CDR2 is SQIVND. Deletion took 5 bases off V and 8 bases off J, with a span of 12 bases between the germline ends. Beyond this particular receptor, the publication reports: According to a later analysis, TCR association rates differed among HLA loci, with DRB1 alleles showing the most associated TCRs and HLA-C alleles showing the fewest. In this cohort, only TCR beta chains were sequenced, and detectable features were limited by the absence of alpha or paired-chain data. Several of the top co-occurrence clusters appeared to be linked to parvovirus B19, influenza, CMV and Epstein-Barr virus, according to a later analysis. According to a later analysis, most CMV-associated TCR beta chains appeared to be HLA-restricted, and the HLA associations seemed to be driven largely by CMV exposure. In a later analysis, HLA-associated TCR beta chains showed more clonal expansion and lower generation probabilities than non-associated chains that were equally common. Some IMGT-functional V segments, including TRBV6-2 and TRBV6-3, could not be told apart with the 87-base-pair reads, so those segments were excluded. The sequencing pipeline was judged likely to have produced a cluster of highly shared sequence variants as a technical artifact. In a later genetic analysis, a missense DCLRE1C variant was associated with V-gene and J-gene trimming of TCR beta chains, and the association was replicated in an independent cohort. A few of the identified cytomegalovirus-associated TCR beta chains were confirmed in vitro to be specific for cytomegalovirus antigens. The study gave a list of 150 to 200 TCR beta chains associated with cytomegalovirus. It was suggested by the authors that the approach could potentially be generalized to other disease states and immunological phenotypes. Because HLA typing was unavailable for some donors at each locus, only the typed subset was used in association tests. A further reported finding was that TCR beta sequences accurately predicted the HLA-A and HLA-B alleles for most subjects in the first cohort. In a later genetic analysis, fewer N-insertions in productive TCRs were reported among donors in an Asian-associated ancestry cluster than the approximately 670-donor mean. The presence/absence analyses assumed that sequencing depth was roughly uniform across donors, and that assumption may not be true. When HLA alleles, especially DR and DQ, strongly co-occurred, attributing TCR associations to individual alleles was difficult. Linkage disequilibrium might explain the correlated functional status among segregating V segments, but an unknown experimental factor could not be excluded. Roughly 15 rarely observed V segments, including chromosome 9 orphons, were excluded from the earlier analysis of just under 600 of the donors because counts were too low. Across donors, most TCR sequences were observed very rarely, whereas some public TCRs were present in many individuals. CMV serostatus was the only immune exposure information available for the cohort. Cytomegalovirus status was reported to be diagnosed by the classifier with high specificity and sensitivity in both the original and validation cohorts. Broadly in line with IMGT annotations, most TCR beta V segments showed up in productive rearrangements about 87% or about 30% of the time in an earlier analysis of 450 to 750 of the donors. At a false discovery rate of 0.05, a later analysis linked around 15,000 TCR beta sequences to specific HLA alleles.

The origin of this receptor is a man aged 25 to 40 in good health and CMV-seropositive. Recombination connected TRBV19 to TRBJ1-2; no D gene can be assigned with confidence. Sequenced sample: PBMCs. CDR3 reads: CASSDSFGGYTF. The nucleotides are TGTGCCAGTAGTGATTCATTCGGGGGCTACACCTTC. With the rest looked up from the reference TRBV19 and TRBJ1-2 genes rather than sequenced, the full variable domain is DGGITQSPKYLFRKEGQNVTLSCEQNLNHDAMYWYRQDPGQGLRLIYYSQIVNDFQKGDIAEGYSVSREKKESFPLTVTSAQKNPTAFYLCASSDSFGGYTFGSGTRLTVV.